This T cell receptor beta chain is from a study of PD-1 blockade in classical Hodgkin lymphoma. Time point noted: cycle 4 day 1 (C4D1), after less than 7 weeks of nivolumab. Each patient experienced a relapse that followed autologous stem cell transplantation, and brentuximab vedotin exposure varied. A few counts support this clone. Its antigen remains unidentified. Study results and limitations: TCR diversity rose significantly by C4D1 in CD4+ but not CD8+ cells. Baseline diversity in complete responders resembled that of newly diagnosed patients.

Clones were read by immunoSEQ multiplex PCR, and TCRdb kept only the in-frame ones, dropping some. Of roughly 50,000 clones listed, roughly 90% are singletons. The V end was cut by 0 bases, the J end by 4 bases, with 7 bases between. Germline CDR1 reads SGHDT; CDR2 reads YYEEEE. The CDR3 runs to 13 residues. This specimen was peripheral blood mononuclear cells (PBMCs), taken before the fourth cycle of nivolumab. This chain uses TRBV5-6 with TRBJ1-2; D uncertain. This clonotype was sampled from a human donor with classical Hodgkin lymphoma. For the CDR3, the DNA is TGTGCCAGCAGCTTGGAAGGTAGCTATGGCTACACCTTC. This encodes CASSLEGSYGYTF. Looking up the rest from reference TRBV5-6 and TRBJ1-2 gives the full variable domain: DAGVTQSPTHLIKTRGQQVTLRCSPKSGHDTVSWYQQALGQGPQFIFQYYEEEERQRGNFPDRFSGHQFPNYSSELNVNALLLGDSALYLCASSLEGSYGYTFGSGTRLTVV.